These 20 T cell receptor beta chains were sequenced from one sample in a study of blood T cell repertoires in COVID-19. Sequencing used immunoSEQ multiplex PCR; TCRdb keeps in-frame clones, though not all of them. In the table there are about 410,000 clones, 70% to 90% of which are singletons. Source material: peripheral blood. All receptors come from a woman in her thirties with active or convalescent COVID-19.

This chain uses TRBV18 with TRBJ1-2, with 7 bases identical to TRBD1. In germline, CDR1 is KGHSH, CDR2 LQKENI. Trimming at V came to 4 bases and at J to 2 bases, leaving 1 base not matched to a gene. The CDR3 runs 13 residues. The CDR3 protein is CASSRDRNYGYTF. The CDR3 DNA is TGTGCCAGCTCACGGGACAGAAACTATGGCTACACCTTC.

CDR3 nucleotides: TGTGCCAGCAGCGTAGCCAGCGGGAGCGGTTGGGATGAGCAGTTCTTC. Protein: CASSVASGSGWDEQFF. The chain carries TRBV9 and TRBJ2-1, with 8 positions matching TRBD2. The CDR3 contains 16 residues. V gave up 0 bases and J gave up 8 bases; unmatched junction bases: 10. CDR1 is SGDLS and CDR2 is YYNGEE in the germline V gene.

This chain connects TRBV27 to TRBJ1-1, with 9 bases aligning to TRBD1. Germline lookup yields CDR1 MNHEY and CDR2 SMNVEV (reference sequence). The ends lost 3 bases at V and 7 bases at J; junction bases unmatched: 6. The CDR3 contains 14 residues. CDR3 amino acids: CASSLSRGQGEAFF. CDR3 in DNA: TGTGCCAGCAGTTTGTCCAGGGGACAGGGTGAAGCTTTCTTT.

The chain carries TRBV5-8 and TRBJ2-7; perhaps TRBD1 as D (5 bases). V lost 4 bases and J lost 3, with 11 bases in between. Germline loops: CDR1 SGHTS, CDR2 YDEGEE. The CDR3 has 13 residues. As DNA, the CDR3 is TGTGCCAGCAGCCAACAGGAGTTCTACGAGCAGTACTTC. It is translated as CASSQQEFYEQYF.

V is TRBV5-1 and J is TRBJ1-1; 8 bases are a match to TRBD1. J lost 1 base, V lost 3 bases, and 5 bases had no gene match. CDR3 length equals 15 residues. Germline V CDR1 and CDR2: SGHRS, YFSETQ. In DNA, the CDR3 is TGCGCCAGCAGCTCACACAGGGGGTCGAACACTGAAGCTTTCTTT. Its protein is CASSSHRGSNTEAFF.

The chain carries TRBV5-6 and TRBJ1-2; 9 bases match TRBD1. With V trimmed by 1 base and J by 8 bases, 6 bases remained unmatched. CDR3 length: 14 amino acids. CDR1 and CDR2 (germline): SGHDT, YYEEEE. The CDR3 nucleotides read TGTGCCAGCAGCTTGTTACAGGGGGCGGAAGGCTACACCTTC. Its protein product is CASSLLQGAEGYTF.

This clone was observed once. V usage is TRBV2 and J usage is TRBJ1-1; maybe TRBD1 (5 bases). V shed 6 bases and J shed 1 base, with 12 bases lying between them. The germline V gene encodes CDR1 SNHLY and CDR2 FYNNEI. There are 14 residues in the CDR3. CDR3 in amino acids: CASRIIQGNTEAFF. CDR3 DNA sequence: TGTGCCAGCAGGATAATCCAGGGGAACACTGAAGCTTTCTTT.

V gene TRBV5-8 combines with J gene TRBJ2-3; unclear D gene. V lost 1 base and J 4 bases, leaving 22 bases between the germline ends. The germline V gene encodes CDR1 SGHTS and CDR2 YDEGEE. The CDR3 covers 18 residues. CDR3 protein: CASSLQLSRGPIADTQYF. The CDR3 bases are TGTGCCAGCAGCTTGCAGCTCAGCCGCGGTCCGATCGCAGATACGCAGTATTTT. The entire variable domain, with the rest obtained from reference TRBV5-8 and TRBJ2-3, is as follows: EAGVTQSPTHLIKTRGQQATLRCSPISGHTSVYWYQQALGLGLQFLLWYDEGEERNRGNFPPRFSGRQFPNYSSELNVNALELEDSALYLCASSLQLSRGPIADTQYFGPGTRLTVL.

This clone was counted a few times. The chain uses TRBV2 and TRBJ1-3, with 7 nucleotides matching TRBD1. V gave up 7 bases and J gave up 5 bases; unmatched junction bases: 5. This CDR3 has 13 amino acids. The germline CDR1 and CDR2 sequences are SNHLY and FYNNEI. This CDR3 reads CASISTGRNTIYF. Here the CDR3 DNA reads TGTGCCAGCATTTCGACAGGGAGAAACACCATATATTTT.

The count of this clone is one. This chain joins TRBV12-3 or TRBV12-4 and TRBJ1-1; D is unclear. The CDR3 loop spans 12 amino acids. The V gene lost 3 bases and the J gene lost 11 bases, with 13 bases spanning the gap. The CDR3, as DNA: TGTGCCAGCAGTTTGCTGGGCACGGGGGCTTTCTTT. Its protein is CASSLLGTGAFF.

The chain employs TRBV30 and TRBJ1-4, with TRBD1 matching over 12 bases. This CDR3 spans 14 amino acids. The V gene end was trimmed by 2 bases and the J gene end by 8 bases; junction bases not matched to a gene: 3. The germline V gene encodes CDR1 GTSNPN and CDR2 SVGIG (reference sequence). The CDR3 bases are TGTGCCTGGAGTCCGGGACAGGGGGCGGAAAAACTGTTTTTT. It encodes CAWSPGQGAEKLFF.

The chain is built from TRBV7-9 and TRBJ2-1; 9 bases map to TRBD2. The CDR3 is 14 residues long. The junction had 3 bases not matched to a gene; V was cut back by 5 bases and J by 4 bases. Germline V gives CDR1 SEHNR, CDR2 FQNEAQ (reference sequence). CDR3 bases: TGTGCCAGCAGCCGGACTAGCGAGTACAATGAGCAGTTCTTC. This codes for CASSRTSEYNEQFF.

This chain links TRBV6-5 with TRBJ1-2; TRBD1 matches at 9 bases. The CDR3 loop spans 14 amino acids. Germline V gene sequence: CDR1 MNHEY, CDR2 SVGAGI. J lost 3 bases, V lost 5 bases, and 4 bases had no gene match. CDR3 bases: TGTGCCAGCAGTAAGACAGGGGGGGACTATGGCTACACCTTC. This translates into CASSKTGGDYGYTF.

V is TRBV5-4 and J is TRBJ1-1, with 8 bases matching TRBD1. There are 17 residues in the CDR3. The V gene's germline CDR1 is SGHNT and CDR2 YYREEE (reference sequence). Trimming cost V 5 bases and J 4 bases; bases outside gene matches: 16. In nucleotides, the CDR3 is TGTGCCAGCAGGCCCCGGGACAGGTCTTGGTCACGCACTGAAGCTTTCTTT. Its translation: CASRPRDRSWSRTEAFF.

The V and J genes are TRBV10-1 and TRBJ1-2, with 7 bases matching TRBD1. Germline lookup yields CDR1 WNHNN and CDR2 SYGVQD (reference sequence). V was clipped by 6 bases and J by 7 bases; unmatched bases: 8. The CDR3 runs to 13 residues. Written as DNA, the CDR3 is TGCGCCAGCAGCAGGGCTCCAGGGGGTGGCTACACCTTC. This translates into CASSRAPGGGYTF.

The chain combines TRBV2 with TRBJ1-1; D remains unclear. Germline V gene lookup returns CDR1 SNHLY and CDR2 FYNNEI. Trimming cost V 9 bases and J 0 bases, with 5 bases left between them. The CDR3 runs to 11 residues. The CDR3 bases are TGTGCCAGTCGGGTGAACACTGAAGCTTTCTTT. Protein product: CASRVNTEAFF.

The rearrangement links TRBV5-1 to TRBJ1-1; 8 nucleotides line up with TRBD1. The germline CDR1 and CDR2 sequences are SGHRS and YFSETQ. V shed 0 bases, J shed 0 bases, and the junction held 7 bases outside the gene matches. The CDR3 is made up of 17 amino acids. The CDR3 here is CASSLEGQAYMNTEAFF. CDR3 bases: TGCGCCAGCAGCTTGGAGGGACAGGCTTACATGAACACTGAAGCTTTCTTT.

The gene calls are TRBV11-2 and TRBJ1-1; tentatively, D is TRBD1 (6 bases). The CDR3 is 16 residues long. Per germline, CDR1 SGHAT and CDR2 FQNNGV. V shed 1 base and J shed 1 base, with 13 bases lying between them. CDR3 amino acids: CASSLGAGAGNTEAFF. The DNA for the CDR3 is TGTGCCAGCAGCTTAGGGGCGGGGGCTGGGAACACTGAAGCTTTCTTT.

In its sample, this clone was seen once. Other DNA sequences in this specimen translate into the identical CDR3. The CDR3 nucleotides are TGTGCCAGCAGCGGGGACACCCCGAACACTGAAGCTTTCTTT. Amino acid sequence: CASSGDTPNTEAFF. The chain is built from TRBV2 and TRBJ1-1; a possible D gene is TRBD1 (6 bases). The CDR3 has 14 amino acids. V lost 6 bases, J lost 1 base, and 12 bases lay in between. Germline CDR1 reads SNHLY; CDR2 reads FYNNEI. The whole variable domain, remainder taken from reference TRBV2 and TRBJ1-1, is EPEVTQTPSHQVTQMGQEVILRCVPISNHLYFYWYRQILGQKVEFLVSFYNNEISEKSEIFDDQFSVERPDGSNFTLKIRSTKLEDSAMYFCASSGDTPNTEAFFGQGTRLTVV.

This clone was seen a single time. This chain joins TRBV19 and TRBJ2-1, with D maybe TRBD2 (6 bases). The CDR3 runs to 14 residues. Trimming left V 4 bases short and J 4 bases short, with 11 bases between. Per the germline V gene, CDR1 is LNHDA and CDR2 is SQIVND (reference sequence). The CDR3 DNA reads TGTGCCAGTAGTACCGGGGGAGATTACAATGAGCAGTTCTTC. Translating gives CASSTGGDYNEQFF.